This T cell receptor beta chain comes out of a study of identical twins. Regarding the study as a whole: In drawing conclusions, the study used cross-sectional statistical analysis and did not follow the same donors. In monozygotic twins, models underestimated the sharing of out-of-frame TCR alpha.

This clonotype turned up a few times. As yet, its antigen is unknown. TCRdb called the 5' RACE reads again in MiXCR, with one record for every CDR3 protein. The table includes hundreds of thousands of distinct CDR3 sequences, approximately 13% detected once. Germline assignment: CDR1 SGHRS and CDR2 YFSETQ. This CDR3 is 16 amino acids long. V was cut by 2 bases and J by 8 bases, with 17 bases left in between. A further study also used this sample, focusing on yellow fever vaccine responses in identical twins.

This sequence originates from a woman aged 18-35 years in good health. The chain joins TRBV5-1 to TRBJ1-6; a weak D match, TRBD1 (6 bases). What was sequenced was PBMCs. CDR3 sequence: CASSLKGGHEDSPLHF. CDR3 in DNA: TGCGCCAGCAGCTTAAAAGGGGGGCATGAGGATTCACCCCTCCACTTT.